This TCR beta chain was profiled in a study of blood T cell repertoires in COVID-19. On the study more broadly: Samples came from the United States, Italy and Spain, spanning acute and convalescent COVID-19. The analysed material was cDNA or gDNA that came from T cells, B-cell-depleted T cells, or PBMCs.

In the original workflow: Scientists estimated how many nucleated cells there were by amplifying reference gene primers. Clones were read by immunoSEQ multiplex PCR, and TCRdb kept only the in-frame ones, dropping some. D and trimming come from the DNA, and the V and J calls and clone size come from that table. The sample has 43,000 or so clones; 87% are singletons. CDR3 size: 15 residues. V lost 6 bases to trimming and J lost 4 bases; unmatched junction nucleotides: 9. From germline, CDR1 is MDHEN and CDR2 SYDVKM. V and J are TRBV28 and TRBJ2-7; 10 nucleotides agree with TRBD2. The clonotype originates from a woman of 80 years or more with active COVID-19. The specimen sequenced was peripheral blood. The CDR3 nucleotides are TGTGCCAGCAGGGCCCAACTAGCGGGGATATACGAGCAGTACTTC. Translation gives CASRAQLAGIYEQYF.